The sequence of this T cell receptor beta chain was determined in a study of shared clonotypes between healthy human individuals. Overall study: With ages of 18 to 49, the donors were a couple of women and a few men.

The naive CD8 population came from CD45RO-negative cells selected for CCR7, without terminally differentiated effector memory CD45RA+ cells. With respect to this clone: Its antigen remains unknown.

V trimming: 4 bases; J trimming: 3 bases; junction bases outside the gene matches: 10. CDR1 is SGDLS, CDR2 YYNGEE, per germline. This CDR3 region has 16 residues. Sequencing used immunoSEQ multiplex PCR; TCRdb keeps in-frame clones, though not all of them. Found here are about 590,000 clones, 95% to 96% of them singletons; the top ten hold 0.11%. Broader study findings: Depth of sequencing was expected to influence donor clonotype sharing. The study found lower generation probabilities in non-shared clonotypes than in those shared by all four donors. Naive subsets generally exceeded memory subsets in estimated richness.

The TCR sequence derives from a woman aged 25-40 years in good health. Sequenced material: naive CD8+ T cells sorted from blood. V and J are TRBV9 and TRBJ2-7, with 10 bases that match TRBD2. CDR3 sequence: CASSSSPGLANYEQYF. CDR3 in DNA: TGTGCCAGCAGCTCAAGTCCGGGACTAGCGAACTACGAGCAGTACTTC.